One sample yielded the 30 T cell receptor beta chains listed below, sequenced in a study of cytomegalovirus exposure and HLA in healthy donors. PCR amplification relied on 60 Vbeta primers (plus 13 Jbeta primers). The table came from immunoSEQ multiplex PCR; TCRdb's copy has only in-frame clones and leaves some out. The sample lists around 190,000 clones; around nine tenths were seen once. The specimen was PBMCs. These receptors were obtained from a woman between 18 and 29 years old in good health and CMV-seronegative.

The gene calls are TRBV7-2 and TRBJ2-1, with D possibly being TRBD2 (6 bases). Germline CDR1 SGHTA, CDR2 FQGNSA. The CDR3 is made up of 18 amino acids. The ends were cut back, 1 base at V and 6 bases at J, with 22 bases in the middle. The CDR3 region is CASSLDGTLATLRNEQFF. The DNA for the CDR3 is TGTGCCAGCAGCTTAGATGGGACTCTAGCCACCTTACGCAATGAGCAGTTCTTC. Variable domain in full (rest from reference TRBV7-2 and TRBJ2-1): GAGVSQSPSNKVTEKGKDVELRCDPISGHTALYWYRQSLGQGLEFLIYFQGNSAPDKSGLPSDRFSAERTGGSVSTLTIQRTQQEDSAVYLCASSLDGTLATLRNEQFFGPGTRLTVL.

The chain recombines TRBV29-1 with TRBJ1-1, with D maybe TRBD1 (5 bases). Trimming shortened V by 7 bases and J by 1 base, and 13 bases separated the two germline ends. Germline CDR1 and CDR2: SQVTM and ANQGSEA. The CDR3 sequence is 13 residues long. The CDR3 DNA reads TGCAGCGGTAGAAGGGGCCAGAACACTGAAGCTTTCTTT. Its translation: CSGRRGQNTEAFF.

The V gene is TRBV4-2, the J gene TRBJ2-5; 10 positions agree with TRBD1. The CDR3 runs 15 residues. Germline CDR1 and CDR2: LGHNA and YNFKEQ. J lost 2 bases, V lost 3 bases, and 3 bases had no gene match. CDR3 in DNA: TGTGCCAGCAGCCAGTCGGGACAGGGGCAAGAGACCCAGTACTTC. It translates to CASSQSGQGQETQYF.

This chain uses TRBV19 with TRBJ1-1; the match to TRBD1 covers 8 bases. Germline V CDR1 and CDR2: LNHDA, SQIVND (reference sequence). The CDR3 covers 13 residues. V gave up 4 bases and J gave up 7 bases; unmatched junction bases: 5. CDR3 DNA: TGTGCCAGTAGTAACGGACAGGGTGATGAAGCTTTCTTT. It is translated as CASSNGQGDEAFF.

This clone appeared a few times. The chain links TRBV10-3 to TRBJ1-1; the match to TRBD1 covers 8 bases. V trimming: 7 bases; J trimming: 1 base; junction bases outside the gene matches: 8. Per the germline V gene, CDR1 is ENHRY and CDR2 is SYGVKD. This CDR3 is 15 amino acids long. CDR3 amino acids: CAITRGQGQNTEAFF. CDR3 nucleotide sequence: TGTGCCATCACTCGAGGACAGGGCCAGAACACTGAAGCTTTCTTT.

This clone was recorded a few times. The chain couples TRBV6-5 to TRBJ1-1; 7 bases map to TRBD1. The junction had 5 bases not matched to a gene; V was cut back by 7 bases and J by 0 bases. In germline, CDR1 is MNHEY, CDR2 SVGAGI. The CDR3 has 14 amino acids. The DNA of the CDR3 is TGTGCCAGCAAGTTGAGGGGGCTGAACACTGAAGCTTTCTTT. Amino acid sequence: CASKLRGLNTEAFF.

About this clone itself: One junction end does not reproduce the germline sequence, and a read error may be involved. The V gene is TRBV7-7, the J gene TRBJ2-5; no firm D call. The V gene's germline CDR1 is SSHAT and CDR2 FNYEAQ (reference sequence). This CDR3 contains 13 residues. The CDR3 sequence: CASSYDTQETQYF. In nucleotides, the CDR3 is TGTGCTAGCAGCTATGACACCCAAGAGACCCAGTACTTC.

This clone was seen once. V is TRBV18 and J is TRBJ2-3; 9 bases map to TRBD1. V lost 6 bases and J lost 6; bases outside the gene matches: 7. Germline loops: CDR1 KGHSH, CDR2 LQKENI. This CDR3 region has 14 residues. CDR3 in DNA: TGTGCCAGCTCGTCTCCGGGGACAGGGGATACGCAGTATTTT. Its translation is CASSSPGTGDTQYF.

The chain has TRBV7-2 and TRBJ2-7, with a tentative D call TRBD2 (6 bases). Germline V CDR1 and CDR2: SGHTA, FQGNSA. The CDR3 has 16 amino acids. Trimming left V 5 bases short and J 2 bases short, with 19 bases between. The CDR3 DNA is TGTGCCAGCAGCCTAGGTAGCGGTCTGGGTACCTACGAGCAGTACTTC. It is translated as CASSLGSGLGTYEQYF. Using reference TRBV7-2 and TRBJ2-7 for the parts outside the CDR3, the full variable domain is GAGVSQSPSNKVTEKGKDVELRCDPISGHTALYWYRQSLGQGLEFLIYFQGNSAPDKSGLPSDRFSAERTGGSVSTLTIQRTQQEDSAVYLCASSLGSGLGTYEQYFGPGTRLTVT.

This chain joins TRBV4-1 and TRBJ2-1, with D possibly being TRBD2 (6 bases). CDR3 length: 13 amino acids. The germline V gene encodes CDR1 MGHRA and CDR2 YSYEKL. V dropped 2 bases and J dropped 7 bases, with 9 bases sitting between them. CDR3 protein: CASSQNGGNEQFF. CDR3 DNA: TGCGCCAGCAGCCAAAACGGGGGTAATGAGCAGTTCTTC.

The CDR3 protein is CASSRGPGEGYGYTF. The CDR3 bases are TGTGCCAGCAGCCGCGGACCCGGCGAGGGCTATGGCTACACCTTC. This rearrangement joins TRBV7-6 to TRBJ1-2; D uncertain. The CDR3 loop spans 15 amino acids. V was clipped by 5 bases and J by 4 bases, with 17 bases between them. Looked up from germline, CDR1 is SGHVS and CDR2 is FNYEAQ.

This clone was counted between two and nine times. V usage is TRBV19 and J usage is TRBJ1-1, with D tentatively TRBD1 (6 bases). CDR3 length: 15 amino acids. Germline CDR1 is LNHDA and CDR2 is SQIVND (reference sequence). V was pared by 3 bases and J by 2 bases, with 13 bases between. The CDR3 region is CASSIPGQLNTEAFF. CDR3 sequence (DNA): TGTGCCAGTAGTATTCCGGGACAACTTAACACTGAAGCTTTCTTT.

V is TRBV19 and J is TRBJ1-4; the match to TRBD1 covers 7 bases. V was pared by 4 bases and J by 3 bases, with 5 bases of the junction left unmatched. Germline CDR1 reads LNHDA; CDR2 reads SQIVND (reference sequence). The CDR3 sequence is 15 residues long. As DNA, the CDR3 is TGTGCCAGTAGTAATTACAGGGGATCTAATGAAAAACTGTTTTTT. It encodes CASSNYRGSNEKLFF.

There are a few counts of this clone. The CDR3 here is CASRTDRNTEAFF. The CDR3 bases are TGTGCCAGCAGAACCGACAGGAACACTGAAGCTTTCTTT. The chain uses TRBV6-1 and TRBJ1-1, with D perhaps matching TRBD1 (5 bases). CDR3 size: 13 residues. V lost 6 bases and J 1 base, leaving 9 bases between the germline ends. Germline-derived CDR1 and CDR2 are MNHNS and SASEGT.

The J gene is TRBJ1-2, the V gene TRBV29-1; D gene ambiguous. Germline assignment: CDR1 SQVTM and CDR2 ANQGSEA. V lost 6 bases to trimming and J lost 1 base, with 6 bases between them. The CDR3 is 11 amino acids. The CDR3 bases are TGCAGCGTCCACAATAACTATGGCTACACCTTC. It encodes CSVHNNYGYTF. The full variable domain, in which reference TRBV29-1 and TRBJ1-2 provide the parts outside the CDR3, is SAVISQKPSRDICQRGTSLTIQCQVDSQVTMMFWYRQQPGQSLTLIATANQGSEATYESGFVIDKFPISRPNLTFSTLTVSNMSPEDSSIYLCSVHNNYGYTFGSGTRLTVV.

The rearrangement joins TRBV7-2 to TRBJ2-2; D is unresolved. The CDR3 has 15 amino acids. Germline V lookup: CDR1 SGHTA, CDR2 FQGNSA. Trimming stripped 5 bases from V and 1 base from J, with 11 bases between. The CDR3 nucleotides read TGTGCCAGCAGCACAGATTCCGGGAACACCGGGGAGCTGTTTTTT. Its translation: CASSTDSGNTGELFF. The whole variable domain, remainder taken from reference TRBV7-2 and TRBJ2-2, is GAGVSQSPSNKVTEKGKDVELRCDPISGHTALYWYRQSLGQGLEFLIYFQGNSAPDKSGLPSDRFSAERTGGSVSTLTIQRTQQEDSAVYLCASSTDSGNTGELFFGEGSRLTVL.

This clone has a handful of counts. This rearrangement joins TRBV5-4 to TRBJ1-5; a possible D gene is TRBD1 (5 bases). The germline V gene has CDR1 SGHNT and CDR2 YYREEE (reference sequence). Trimming pared 4 bases from V and 5 bases from J, leaving 7 bases between. The CDR3 contains 12 residues. This CDR3 is CASSEGDQPQHF. In nucleotides, the CDR3 is TGTGCCAGCAGCGAAGGGGATCAGCCCCAGCATTTT.

The rearrangement joins TRBV9 to TRBJ2-7; 14 bases are shared with TRBD2. The CDR3 contains 18 residues. V dropped 0 bases and J dropped 4; count of bases not matched to a gene: 9. Germline loops: CDR1 SGDLS, CDR2 YYNGEE. The CDR3 coding sequence is TGTGCCAGCAGCGTAGGGACTAGCGGGAGGTTGACGGAGTACGAGCAGTACTTC. Its translation: CASSVGTSGRLTEYEQYF.

The chain has TRBV29-1 and TRBJ1-3, with D possibly being TRBD1 (6 bases). The germline V gene has CDR1 SQVTM and CDR2 ANQGSEA. V was clipped by 7 bases and J by 4 bases, with 11 bases between them. This CDR3 spans 12 amino acids. CDR3 DNA: TGCAGCGCTAGCGGGACAGGAAACACCATATATTTT. Translating gives CSASGTGNTIYF.

The chain couples TRBV5-6 to TRBJ1-2, with D perhaps TRBD1 (5 bases). There are 14 residues in the CDR3. Germline V lookup: CDR1 SGHDT, CDR2 YYEEEE. The V end was cut by 5 bases, the J end by 6 bases, with 17 bases between. The CDR3: CASSSAGEGHGYTF. CDR3 sequence (DNA): TGTGCCAGCAGTTCGGCGGGGGAGGGGCATGGCTACACCTTC.

This chain joins TRBV7-2 and TRBJ2-5; D possibly corresponds to TRBD1 (5 bases). V was pared by 4 bases and J by 7 bases, with 13 bases between. Germline CDR1 and CDR2: SGHTA and FQGNSA. The CDR3 covers 13 residues. The CDR3 sequence: CASSSQGSGTQYF. The CDR3 DNA is TGTGCCAGCAGCTCCCAGGGTTCGGGGACCCAGTACTTC.

This clone was seen a few times. V usage is TRBV21-1 and J usage is TRBJ1-4. TRBV21-1 is given as a pseudogene. The CDR3 covers 17 residues. In nucleotides, the CDR3 is TGTGCCAGCAGCAAAGCTGTGAGGGAGCTGGCTAATGAAAAACTGTTTTTT. Translating gives CASSKAVRELANEKLFF.

The chain couples TRBV7-9 to TRBJ1-3; 9 bases are a match to TRBD1. The length of the CDR3 is 14 residues. J gave up 8 bases and V 5 bases, and 7 bases lay outside the gene matches. CDR1 is SEHNR, CDR2 FQNEAQ, per germline (reference sequence). The CDR3 DNA sequence: TGTGCCAGCAGCCCCGGACAGGGGAGGGACACCATATATTTT. Its protein is CASSPGQGRDTIYF.

For this clone: An end of the junction differs from the germline gene, which may be a read error. The chain combines TRBV7-9 with TRBJ2-1; possible D gene TRBD1, 6 bases. Germline V lookup: CDR1 SEHNR, CDR2 FQNEAQ (reference sequence). The CDR3 has 13 residues. The chain's CDR3 is CSSSLGDNREQFF. The CDR3 DNA sequence: TGTTCCAGCAGCTTAGGGGACAATCGTGAGCAGTTCTTC.

CDR3 region: CSVLPAGGQEQFF. The CDR3 bases are TGCAGCGTCCTTCCCGCGGGGGGGCAGGAGCAGTTCTTC. This chain links TRBV29-1 with TRBJ2-1, with 9 bases fitting TRBD2. The ends lost 6 bases at V and 10 bases at J; junction bases unmatched: 10. Germline assignment: CDR1 SQVTM and CDR2 ANQGSEA. The CDR3 sequence is 13 residues long.

This chain joins TRBV6-5 and TRBJ2-4, with D tentatively TRBD1 (6 bases). Trimming cost V 5 bases and J 12 bases, with 20 bases left between them. Germline V gives CDR1 MNHEY, CDR2 SVGAGI. The CDR3 covers 14 residues. CDR3 in amino acids: CASSPLPPQGSQYF. The DNA of the CDR3 is TGTGCCAGCAGTCCCCTTCCCCCACAGGGAAGTCAGTACTTC.

The V and J genes are TRBV5-6 and TRBJ2-6, with D unclear. CDR3 length equals 13 residues. Germline V gene lookup returns CDR1 SGHDT and CDR2 YYEEEE. V was shortened by 2 bases and J by 3 bases, with 3 bases between the two germline ends. DNA of the CDR3: TGTGCCAGCAGCTTTAGTGGGGCCAACGTCCTGACTTTC. It translates to CASSFSGANVLTF.

V gene TRBV21-1 combines with J gene TRBJ2-1; the tabulated D call, TRBD2, remains unverified against the DNA. TRBV21-1 is reported as a pseudogene. There are 16 residues in the CDR3. CDR3 in amino acids: CASSKIEGASYNEQFF. As DNA, the CDR3 is TGTGCCAGCAGCAAAATAGAGGGTGCCTCCTACAATGAGCAGTTCTTC.

J is TRBJ2-7 and V is TRBV7-8; 7 bases fit TRBD1. Germline V gene sequence: CDR1 SGHVS, CDR2 FQNEAQ. Trimming at V came to 5 bases and at J to 2 bases, leaving 6 bases not matched to a gene. The CDR3 runs to 14 residues. The CDR3 spells CASSGRDSPYEQYF. In DNA, the CDR3 is TGTGCCAGCAGCGGCAGGGACAGCCCCTACGAGCAGTACTTC. Variable domain in full (rest from reference TRBV7-8 and TRBJ2-7): GAGVSQSPRYKVAKRGQDVALRCDPISGHVSLFWYQQALGQGPEFLTYFQNEAQLDKSGLPSDRFFAERPEGSVSTLKIQRTQQEDSAVYLCASSGRDSPYEQYFGPGTRLTVT.

As regards this clone: This same CDR3 is encoded by further DNA sequences in the sample. V is TRBV5-5 and J is TRBJ2-7, with TRBD1 matching 8 bases. Germline CDR1 is SGHKS and CDR2 is YYEKEE (reference sequence). J gave up 2 bases and V 4 bases, and 5 bases lay outside the gene matches. This CDR3 comprises 14 residues. The CDR3 spells CASSLGQGPYEQYF. CDR3 in DNA: TGTGCCAGCAGCCTTGGACAGGGACCCTACGAGCAGTACTTC.